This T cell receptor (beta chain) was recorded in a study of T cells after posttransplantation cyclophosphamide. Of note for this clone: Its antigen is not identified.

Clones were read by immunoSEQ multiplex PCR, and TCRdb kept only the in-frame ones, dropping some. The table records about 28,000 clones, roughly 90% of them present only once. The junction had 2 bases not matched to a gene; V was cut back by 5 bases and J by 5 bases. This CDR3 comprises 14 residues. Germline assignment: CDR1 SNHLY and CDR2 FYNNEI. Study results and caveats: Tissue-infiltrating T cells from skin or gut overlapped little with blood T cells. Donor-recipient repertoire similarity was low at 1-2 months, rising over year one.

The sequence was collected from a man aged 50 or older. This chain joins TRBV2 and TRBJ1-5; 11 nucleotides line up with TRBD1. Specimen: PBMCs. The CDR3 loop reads CASSPGQGDQPQHF. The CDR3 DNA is TGTGCCAGCAGTCCGGGACAGGGGGATCAGCCCCAGCATTTT. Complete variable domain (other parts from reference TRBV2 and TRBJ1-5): EPEVTQTPSHQVTQMGQEVILRCVPISNHLYFYWYRQILGQKVEFLVSFYNNEISEKSEIFDDQFSVERPDGSNFTLKIRSTKLEDSAMYFCASSPGQGDQPQHFGDGTRLSIL.